These 6 T cell receptor beta chains came from one sample sequenced in a study of CD8 T cells in Susac syndrome. Reverse transcription used about 0.5 to 1 ug RNA and random hexamers. TCRdb recomputed calls from the immunoSEQ multiplex PCR reads with MiXCR, one row per CDR3 protein. This table holds around 130,000 distinct CDR3 sequences, around 86% found once. What was sequenced was CD8+ T cells from PBMCs. The source of these receptors is a human donor with multiple sclerosis.

This chain uses TRBV19 with TRBJ2-3; D gene ambiguous. CDR1 and CDR2 from the germline V gene are LNHDA and SQIVND (reference sequence). Trimming removed 10 bases from V and 1 base from J, with 15 bases in between. CDR3 length: 14 residues. The CDR3, as DNA: TGTGCCACCGAGTCGTTAAGGGGCACAGATACGCAGTATTTT. Its translation: CATESLRGTDTQYF.

This clonotype appeared a few times. V usage is TRBV6-2 or TRBV6-3 and J usage is TRBJ2-7, with 11 bases fitting TRBD1. V lost 2 bases and J lost 3; bases outside the gene matches: 0. CDR1 MNHEY and CDR2 SVGEGT come from the germline V gene. The CDR3 runs 14 residues. CDR3 DNA sequence: TGTGCCAGCAGTTACGGGACAGGGGGCTACGAGCAGTACGTC. This codes for CASSYGTGGYEQYV.

The genes are TRBV9 and TRBJ1-2, with TRBD1 matching over 8 bases. Germline V gene data show CDR1 as SGDLS and CDR2 as YYNGEE. The CDR3 is 14 amino acids. V dropped 2 bases and J dropped 8; count of bases not matched to a gene: 8. CDR3 coding DNA: TGTGCCAGCAGCGTTTCAGGGGGCGCACTGGGCTACACCTTC. Translated: CASSVSGGALGYTF.

This clonotype was seen more than once but under ten times. This chain joins TRBV2 and TRBJ2-7, with 15 bases matching TRBD2. V shed 3 bases, J shed 3 bases, and the junction held 0 bases outside the gene matches. Germline values: CDR1 SNHLY, CDR2 FYNNEI. The CDR3 has 15 amino acids. CDR3 nucleotides: TGTGCCAGCAGTGAGGGACTAGCGGGAGGCTACGAGCAGTACGTC. It encodes CASSEGLAGGYEQYV.

V gene TRBV7-6 combines with J gene TRBJ1-6; no reliable D call. This CDR3 region has 16 residues. The germline V and J ends were trimmed by 0 bases and 1 base, with 7 bases remaining between them. Germline-derived CDR1 and CDR2 are SGHVS and FNYEAQ. CDR3 region: CASSLAELSYNSPLHF. The CDR3, as DNA: TGTGCCAGCAGCTTAGCGGAGTTATCCTATAATTCACCCCTCCACTTT.

V is TRBV2 and J is TRBJ2-5, with 8 bases identical to TRBD1. V lost 5 bases, J lost 5 bases, and 10 bases stayed unmatched. Germline V gene data show CDR1 as SNHLY and CDR2 as FYNNEI. This CDR3 spans 15 amino acids. The DNA for the CDR3 is TGTGCCAGCAGTAAATTTCAGGGGGCGGATGAGACCCAGTACTTC. Encoded protein: CASSKFQGADETQYF.